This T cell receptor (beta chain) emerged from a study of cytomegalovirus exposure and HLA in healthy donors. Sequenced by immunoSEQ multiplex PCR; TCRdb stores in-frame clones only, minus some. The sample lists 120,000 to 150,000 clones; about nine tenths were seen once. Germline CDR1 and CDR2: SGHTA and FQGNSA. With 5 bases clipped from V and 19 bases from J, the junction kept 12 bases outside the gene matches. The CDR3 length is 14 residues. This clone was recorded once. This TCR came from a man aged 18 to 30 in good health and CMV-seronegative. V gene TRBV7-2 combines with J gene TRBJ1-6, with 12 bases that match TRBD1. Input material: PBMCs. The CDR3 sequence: CASSGRDRGPGIHF. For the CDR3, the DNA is TGTGCCAGCAGCGGAAGGGACAGGGGGCCTGGAATACACTTT.